One and the same sample provided the 27 T cell receptor beta chains below, sequenced in a study of shared clonotypes between healthy human individuals (dated by TCRdb to about 2020). Preparation of the library involved the immunoSEQ multiplex PCR assay. TCRdb took this table from immuneACCESS and kept in-frame rearrangements with V and J called. Such tables lack part of the clones; where checked against another copy, unresolved V genes explain under half of the gap, and the rest is unexplained. The sample profile shows about 110,000 clones; around 68% of them were found once. Around 24% of the sample comes from the top ten. Sequences were obtained from memory CD8+ T cells sorted from blood. Interpreted using the paper, the cell subset or site label stands for: CD45RO+ cells pooled with CCR7-negative TemRA cells. All receptors come from a woman between 25 and 40 years old in good health.

The chain has TRBV6-5 and TRBJ2-6; possibly TRBD2 for D (5 bases). The CDR3 totals 16 residues. In germline, CDR1 is MNHEY, CDR2 SVGAGI. Trimming cost V 2 bases and J 0 bases, with 8 bases left between them. The CDR3 nucleotides are TGTGCCAGCAGTTACCGAGAGGGCTCTGGGGCCAACGTCCTGACTTTC. Translated: CASSYREGSGANVLTF.

This clone was observed many times. V and J are TRBV15 and TRBJ2-7; no clear D gene. The germline gives CDR1 LNHNV, CDR2 YYDKDF (reference sequence). V was shortened by 2 bases and J by 7 bases, with 21 bases between the two germline ends. CDR3 size: 16 residues. CDR3 protein: CATSRPKGPGEWEQYF. CDR3 nucleotide sequence: TGTGCCACCAGCAGACCGAAAGGCCCCGGAGAGTGGGAGCAGTACTTC.

The chain has TRBV6-1 and TRBJ1-4; D gene uncertain. V was trimmed by 5 bases and J by 8 bases, leaving 15 bases between them. CDR1 is MNHNS, CDR2 SASEGT, per germline. This CDR3 spans 14 amino acids. In DNA form, the CDR3 reads TGTGCCAGCAGTCTTAAGCCCATGGAGGAAAAACTGTTTTTT. It specifies CASSLKPMEEKLFF.

The V call is TRBV6-5, the J call TRBJ2-7; 7 positions agree with TRBD1. The V and J ends lost 2 bases and 1 base, in that order; junction bases with no gene match: 2. Germline CDR1 MNHEY, CDR2 SVGAGI. The CDR3 is 14 residues long. The CDR3 region is CASSYKGASYEQYF. Here the CDR3 DNA reads TGTGCCAGCAGTTACAAGGGGGCATCCTACGAGCAGTACTTC.

The chain links TRBV11-2 to TRBJ1-1, with D unclear. Germline CDR1 SGHAT, CDR2 FQNNGV. The ends were cut back, 3 bases at V and 1 base at J, with 6 bases in the middle. This CDR3 spans 13 amino acids. The DNA for the CDR3 is TGTGCCAGCAGCTTTCACTGGAACACTGAAGCTTTCTTT. Protein sequence: CASSFHWNTEAFF. Full variable domain (missing parts from reference TRBV11-2 and TRBJ1-1): EAGVAQSPRYKIIEKRQSVAFWCNPISGHATLYWYQQILGQGPKLLIQFQNNGVVDDSQLPKDRFSAERLKGVDSTLKIQPAKLEDSAVYLCASSFHWNTEAFFGQGTRLTVV.

This rearrangement joins TRBV4-1 to TRBJ2-7, with 9 bases that match TRBD2. With 0 bases clipped from V and 2 bases from J, the junction kept 5 bases outside the gene matches. Germline V gene data show CDR1 as MGHRA and CDR2 as YSYEKL. The CDR3 length is 16 residues. CDR3 sequence (DNA): TGCGCCAGCAGCCAAGAGGTGACTAGCGGAACCTACGAGCAGTACTTC. Amino acids: CASSQEVTSGTYEQYF.

The CDR3 DNA sequence: TGCGCCAGCAGCCAAGGAACTCTTTATGAGCAGTACTTC. This gives the protein CASSQGTLYEQYF. The rearrangement uses TRBV4-1 and TRBJ2-5; no firm D call. The CDR3 length is 13 residues. Trimming shortened V by 1 base and J by 11 bases, and 14 bases separated the two germline ends. CDR1 and CDR2 (germline): MGHRA, YSYEKL.

This clone was seen repeatedly, ten times or more. CDR3 loop: CASSFVQGIYEQYF. The CDR3 DNA sequence: TGTGCCAGCAGCTTTGTACAGGGTATTTACGAGCAGTACTTC. The rearrangement links TRBV7-9 to TRBJ2-7, with D perhaps TRBD1 (6 bases). Per the germline V gene, CDR1 is SEHNR and CDR2 is FQNEAQ (reference sequence). Trimming took off 3 bases at V and 4 bases at J, with 13 bases between the two ends. The CDR3 has 14 residues.

The J gene is TRBJ1-1, the V gene TRBV10-2; tentative D call: TRBD1 (6 bases). The ends were cut back, 6 bases at V and 6 bases at J, with 14 bases in the middle. The germline CDR1 and CDR2 sequences are WSHSY and SAAADI. The CDR3 runs 13 residues. CDR3 protein: CASRVQGGPEAFF. The CDR3 nucleotides are TGCGCCAGCAGGGTACAAGGGGGACCTGAAGCTTTCTTT.

This clone was seen many times. This chain links TRBV4-1 with TRBJ2-2, with D possibly TRBD2 on 6 matching bases. Trimming pared 3 bases from V and 3 bases from J, leaving 8 bases between. The CDR3 is 14 residues long. Germline V gives CDR1 MGHRA, CDR2 YSYEKL. For the CDR3, the DNA is TGCGCCAGCAGCCAGGGGGAGGACACCGGGGAGCTGTTTTTT. This codes for CASSQGEDTGELFF.

The chain employs TRBV5-5 and TRBJ1-1; 7 bases agree with TRBD1. Germline-derived CDR1 and CDR2 are SGHKS and YYEKEE (reference sequence). V was pared by 0 bases and J by 4 bases, with 12 bases of the junction left unmatched. The CDR3 length is 17 residues. The CDR3 sequence is CASSLVSRGTAGTEAFF. The CDR3 DNA is TGTGCCAGCAGCTTGGTATCAAGAGGGACAGCGGGCACTGAAGCTTTCTTT.

The chain combines TRBV30 with TRBJ2-7; the match to TRBD1 covers 7 bases. The length of the CDR3 is 14 residues. Germline CDR1 is GTSNPN and CDR2 is SVGIG (reference sequence). With V trimmed by 0 bases and J by 3 bases, 5 bases remained unmatched. For the CDR3, the DNA is TGTGCCTGGAGTGTCGGGACAGCAGACTACGAGCAGTACTTC. Translating gives CAWSVGTADYEQYF. Full variable domain (missing parts from reference TRBV30 and TRBJ2-7): SQTIHQWPATLVQPVGSPLSLECTVEGTSNPNLYWYRQAAGRGLQLLFYSVGIGQISSEVPQNLSASRPQDRQFILSSKKLLLSDSGFYLCAWSVGTADYEQYFGPGTRLTVT.

This chain uses TRBV25-1 with TRBJ2-1, with a tentative D call TRBD1 (6 bases). Trimming pared 5 bases from V and 6 bases from J, leaving 11 bases between. Germline V CDR1 and CDR2: MGHDK, SYGVNS. The CDR3 contains 13 residues. Here the CDR3 DNA reads TGTGCCAGCAGTTTGGGGGCGGTCAATGAGCAGTTCTTC. This encodes CASSLGAVNEQFF.

The table lists this clone with a few counts. The V gene is TRBV27, the J gene TRBJ2-7, with D tentatively TRBD1 (6 bases). V was shortened by 6 bases and J by 3 bases, with 21 bases between the two germline ends. Germline CDR1 MNHEY, CDR2 SMNVEV (reference sequence). This CDR3 region has 16 residues. DNA of the CDR3: TGTGCCAGCAGCTTTTCCCCCACAGGGAATAGCTACGAGCAGTACTTC. Residues: CASSFSPTGNSYEQYF.

This clone was observed a single time. This rearrangement joins TRBV4-1 to TRBJ1-2; D is ambiguous. Germline V gene sequence: CDR1 MGHRA, CDR2 YSYEKL. CDR3 length equals 15 residues. V was trimmed by 1 base and J by 6 bases, leaving 15 bases between them. The CDR3 loop is CASSQVYVQGDGYTF. The CDR3 nucleotides read TGCGCCAGCAGCCAAGTCTATGTACAAGGCGATGGCTACACCTTC.

This rearrangement joins TRBV6-5 to TRBJ2-7; maybe TRBD1 (6 bases). Looked up from germline, CDR1 is MNHEY and CDR2 is SVGAGI. Trimming pared 2 bases from V and 2 bases from J, leaving 13 bases between. This CDR3 comprises 15 residues. CDR3 loop: CASSYRDTPAYEQYF. The CDR3 nucleotides are TGTGCCAGCAGTTACCGGGACACTCCCGCCTACGAGCAGTACTTC.

V is TRBV4-1 and J is TRBJ2-2; 11 bases are shared with TRBD1. The CDR3 is 16 amino acids. Germline V CDR1 and CDR2: MGHRA, YSYEKL. V lost 3 bases and J lost 4; bases outside the gene matches: 4. This CDR3 is CASSQDRGQVTGELFF. In nucleotides, the CDR3 is TGCGCCAGCAGCCAGGACAGGGGGCAGGTCACCGGGGAGCTGTTTTTT.

A note on this clone: Other nucleotide sequences in the sample specify the same CDR3. In nucleotides, the CDR3 is TGTGCCAGCAGTGAGGCTAGCGGTTCCACAGATACGCAGTATTTT. Residues: CASSEASGSTDTQYF. V gene TRBV6-4 combines with J gene TRBJ2-3; 7 bases match TRBD2. CDR1 is MRHNA and CDR2 is SNTAGT in the germline V gene. V was pared by 3 bases and J by 2 bases, with 5 bases of the junction left unmatched. This CDR3 spans 15 amino acids.

This clone is a singleton in its sample. The chain carries TRBV6-9 and TRBJ1-5; possible D gene TRBD1, 5 bases. CDR1 is MNHGY and CDR2 is SVAAGI in the germline V gene. The CDR3 is made up of 20 amino acids. Deletions cut 2 bases from V and 2 bases from J, with 25 bases between. CDR3 bases: TGTGCCAGCAGTTATATTCCGGGGGGGAGGGGATTAGTCGGCAATCAGCCCCAGCATTTT. Translation gives CASSYIPGGRGLVGNQPQHF.

About this clone: The junction and the germline gene differ at one end; a read error may be behind it. The chain carries TRBV5-4 and TRBJ1-2, with a weak D call TRBD1 (5 bases). The CDR3 consists of 16 residues. The germline CDR1 and CDR2 sequences are SGHNT and YYREEE (reference sequence). The CDR3 region is CASKGSQRDGNYGYTF. CDR3 nucleotide sequence: TGCGCCAGCAAGGGATCTCAGAGGGACGGGAACTATGGCTACACCTTC. The full variable domain, its missing parts supplied by reference TRBV5-4 and TRBJ1-2, is ETGVTQSPTHLIKTRGQQVTLRCSSQSGHNTVSWYQQALGQGPQFIFQYYREEENGRGNFPPRFSGLQFPNYSSELNVNALELDDSALYLCASKGSQRDGNYGYTFGSGTRLTVV.

Only a few counts were recorded for this clone. The chain is built from TRBV7-9 and TRBJ1-4, with 9 nucleotides matching TRBD1. Trimming removed 6 bases from V and 8 bases from J; junction bases left unmatched: 10. The CDR3 extends over 15 amino acids. CDR1 and CDR2 from the germline V gene are SEHNR and FQNEAQ (reference sequence). The CDR3 DNA reads as TGTGCCAGCAGTTCGATGACAGGGGGTTACGAAAAACTGTTTTTT. Amino acids: CASSSMTGGYEKLFF.

The chain couples TRBV10-3 to TRBJ2-1; the match to TRBD2 covers 7 bases. The J segment lost 7 bases and the V segment lost 8 bases, leaving 5 bases of the junction unmatched. This CDR3 comprises 12 residues. Germline V gene sequence: CDR1 ENHRY, CDR2 SYGVKD. The CDR3 nucleotides are TGTGCCATCGCTGGGGAGGGAAATGAGCAGTTCTTC. Translation gives CAIAGEGNEQFF.

The chain combines TRBV19 with TRBJ2-7, with D possibly TRBD2 on 6 matching bases. V dropped 6 bases and J dropped 4 bases, with 13 bases sitting between them. The germline gives CDR1 LNHDA, CDR2 SQIVND (reference sequence). The CDR3 totals 13 residues. Written as DNA, the CDR3 is TGTGCCAGTAGCGAGGGACTGCGATACGAGCAGTACTTC. It encodes CASSEGLRYEQYF. The whole variable domain, remainder taken from reference TRBV19 and TRBJ2-7, is DGGITQSPKYLFRKEGQNVTLSCEQNLNHDAMYWYRQDPGQGLRLIYYSQIVNDFQKGDIAEGYSVSREKKESFPLTVTSAQKNPTAFYLCASSEGLRYEQYFGPGTRLTVT.

This clone appeared a single time. Compared with germline, one end of the junction differs, possibly owing to a read error. V usage is TRBV29-1 and J usage is TRBJ1-3; D ambiguous. The CDR3 sequence is 13 residues long. Germline CDR1 reads SQVTM; CDR2 reads ANQGSEA. Written as DNA, the CDR3 is TGCGGCGTGCTGGGTCTCTCTGGAAACACCATATATTTT. Its translation is CGVLGLSGNTIYF.

This chain links TRBV5-4 with TRBJ1-2; D not certain. Germline V gives CDR1 SGHNT, CDR2 YYREEE (reference sequence). Trimming left V 4 bases short and J 6 bases short, with 22 bases between. There are 16 residues in the CDR3. CDR3 sequence reads: CASSPSIFSETHGYTF. The CDR3 nucleotides are TGTGCCAGCAGCCCTTCAATTTTCTCCGAGACGCATGGCTACACCTTC.

This clone turned up a few times. The chain links TRBV7-6 to TRBJ2-1; 7 bases map to TRBD1. The junction had 7 bases not matched to a gene; V was cut back by 5 bases and J by 3 bases. CDR3 size: 15 residues. CDR1 and CDR2 from the germline V gene are SGHVS and FNYEAQ. CDR3 nucleotides: TGTGCCAGCAGCCAACAATACAGGGGCTACAATGAGCAGTTCTTC. It translates to CASSQQYRGYNEQFF.

This clone has more than one count but fewer than ten. The chain has TRBV15 and TRBJ1-1; D uncertain. Germline V gene data show CDR1 as LNHNV and CDR2 as YYDKDF (reference sequence). V lost 0 bases and J lost 5, with 10 bases in between. The CDR3 loop spans 14 amino acids. The CDR3 coding sequence is TGTGCCACCAGCAGAGATCGGGGTCGGACTGAAGCTTTCTTT. Translated, it gives CATSRDRGRTEAFF. The full variable domain, rest sourced from reference TRBV15 and TRBJ1-1, is DAMVIQNPRYQVTQFGKPVTLSCSQTLNHNVMYWYQQKSSQAPKLLFHYYDKDFNNEADTPDNFQSRRPNTSFCFLDIRSPGLGDTAMYLCATSRDRGRTEAFFGQGTRLTVV.